This TCR beta chain was recorded in a study of blood T cell repertoires in COVID-19. Study-wide context: Donors in the United States, Italy and Spain gave samples during acute or convalescent COVID-19. PBMCs, B-cell-depleted T cells, or T cells were the source of the cDNA or gDNA that made up the material.

Between the trimmed V and J ends, which lost 3 bases and 4 bases, there was a span of 7 bases. The CDR3 contains 12 residues. The table came from immunoSEQ multiplex PCR; TCRdb's copy has only in-frame clones and leaves some out. The sample lists about 150,000 clones; more than 80% were seen once. This chain connects TRBV12-3 or TRBV12-4 to TRBJ2-7; D is perhaps TRBD2 (6 bases). This TCR was recovered from a woman aged 40 to 49 with acute or convalescent COVID-19. The specimen sequenced was peripheral blood. CDR3 DNA: TGTGCCAGCAGTTTGGCGGGATACGAGCAGTACTTC. Residues: CASSLAGYEQYF.